A single TCR beta chain is shown here with its context. Time point described: neoterminal ileum biopsy at postoperative endoscopy, about 6 months after surgery. Included were adult ileal or ileocolonic Crohn's patients indicated for ileocolonic resection. In germline, CDR1 is SGHTA, CDR2 FQGNSA. V was pared by 5 bases and J by 6 bases, with 16 bases of the junction left unmatched. CDR3 length equals 18 residues. This record belongs to a study of T cell repertoires in ileal Crohn's disease. TCRB immunosequencing input was 400 to 650 nanograms of biopsy DNA per sample. Assay used: immunoSEQ multiplex PCR; TCRdb lists only in-frame clones, some missing. The top ten clones hold roughly 19% of a sample with 7,500 to 9,500 clones, around three quarters of them seen once.

The sequenced sample consisted of ileal tissue. This sequence joins TRBV7-2 and TRBJ2-3; 11 nucleotides align to TRBD2. The sequence derives from an adult with Crohn's disease. This chain's CDR3 is CASSHVLAGGPWADTQYF. DNA of the CDR3: TGTGCCAGCAGCCATGTATTAGCGGGGGGGCCTTGGGCGGATACGCAGTATTTT.